This T cell receptor beta chain was obtained from a study of cytomegalovirus exposure and HLA in healthy donors. Study overall: The use of the same platform for the roughly 110 validation repertoires and the roughly 630 first-cohort repertoires was reported by a later analysis. Study-wide results and caveats: The authors listed 150 or so TCR beta chains as cytomegalovirus-associated.

The CDR3 is 16 residues long. V shed 4 bases and J 3 bases; nucleotides not matched to a gene: 11. The germline CDR1 and CDR2 sequences are MNHEY and SMNVEV (reference sequence). About this clone: The antigen is not known.

Assay: immunoSEQ multiplex PCR; the TCRdb copy retains only in-frame clones and omits some. The table has 150,000 or so clones, about 88% seen once. The source of this sequence is a woman aged 18-29 years in good health and CMV-seropositive. The source material was PBMCs. The chain has TRBV27 and TRBJ2-7; TRBD2 matches 8 bases. The chain's CDR3 is CASSSQPAGVNYEQYF. The CDR3 coding sequence is TGTGCCAGCAGTTCCCAACCAGCGGGGGTCAACTACGAGCAGTACTTC.